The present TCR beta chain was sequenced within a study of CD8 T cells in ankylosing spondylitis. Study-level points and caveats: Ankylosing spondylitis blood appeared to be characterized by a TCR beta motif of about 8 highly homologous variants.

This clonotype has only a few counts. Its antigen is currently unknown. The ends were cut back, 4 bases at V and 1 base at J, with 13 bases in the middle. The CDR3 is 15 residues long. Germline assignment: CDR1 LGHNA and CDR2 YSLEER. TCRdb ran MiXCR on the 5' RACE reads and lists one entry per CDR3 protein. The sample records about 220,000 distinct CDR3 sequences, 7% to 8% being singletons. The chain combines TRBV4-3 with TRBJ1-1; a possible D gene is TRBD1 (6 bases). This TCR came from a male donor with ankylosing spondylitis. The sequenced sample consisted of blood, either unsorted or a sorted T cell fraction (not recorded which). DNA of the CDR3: TGCGCCAGCAGCCGTTCGGGACAAACGAACACTGAAGCTTTCTTT. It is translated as CASSRSGQTNTEAFF.